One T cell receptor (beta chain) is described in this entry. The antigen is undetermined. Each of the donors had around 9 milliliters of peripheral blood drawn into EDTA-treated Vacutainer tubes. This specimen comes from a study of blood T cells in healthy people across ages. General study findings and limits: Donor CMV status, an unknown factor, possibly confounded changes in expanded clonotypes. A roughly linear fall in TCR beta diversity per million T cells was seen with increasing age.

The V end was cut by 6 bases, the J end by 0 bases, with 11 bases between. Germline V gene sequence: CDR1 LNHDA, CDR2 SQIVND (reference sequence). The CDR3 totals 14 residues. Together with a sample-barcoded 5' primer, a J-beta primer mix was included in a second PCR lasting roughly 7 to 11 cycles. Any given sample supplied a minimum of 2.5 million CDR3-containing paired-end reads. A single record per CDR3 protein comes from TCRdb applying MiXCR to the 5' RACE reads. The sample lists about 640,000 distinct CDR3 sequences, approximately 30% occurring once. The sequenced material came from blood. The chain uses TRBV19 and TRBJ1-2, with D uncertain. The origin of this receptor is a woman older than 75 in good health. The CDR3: CASRRRAANYGYTF. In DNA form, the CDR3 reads TGTGCCAGTAGGAGGCGGGCAGCTAACTATGGCTACACCTTC.